This T cell receptor beta chain was captured in a study of blood T cell repertoires in COVID-19. Clones were read by immunoSEQ multiplex PCR, and TCRdb kept only the in-frame ones, dropping some. The data show 150,000 to 200,000 clones, with less than 90% seen just once and nearly 8% held by the top ten. Trimming cost V 6 bases and J 5 bases, with 20 bases left between them. Germline V lookup: CDR1 MNHEY, CDR2 SVGAGI. The CDR3 length is 15 residues. The chain joins TRBV6-5 to TRBJ2-7, with D maybe TRBD1 (6 bases). The sequenced sample was PBMCs or T cells enriched from blood (not recorded which). This sequence was found in a woman in her forties or fifties who had recovered from COVID-19. CDR3 nucleotides: TGTGCCAGCAGAGCCCACAGGGTCGACGGCGACGAGCAGTACTTC. Its protein product is CASRAHRVDGDEQYF.